Below, 20 T cell receptor beta chains from the same sample are listed, as sequenced in a study of blood T cell repertoires in COVID-19. Measured with immunoSEQ multiplex PCR; TCRdb has only the in-frame clones, and not every one. Of some 220,000 clones in the sample, 86% were seen once. What was sequenced was PBMCs or T cells enriched from blood (not recorded which). Receptors were obtained from a woman aged 45-65 years in a cohort exposed to, infected with or recovered from COVID-19 (not recorded which).

The CDR3 is CASSPGLAGWADTQYF. In DNA, the CDR3 is TGTGCCAGCTCCCCCGGACTAGCGGGGTGGGCAGATACGCAGTATTTT. V is TRBV18 and J is TRBJ2-3; 12 positions match TRBD2. With 6 bases clipped from V and 4 bases from J, the junction kept 8 bases outside the gene matches. The CDR3 consists of 16 residues. Per germline, CDR1 KGHSH and CDR2 LQKENI.

The genes are TRBV9 and TRBJ2-1, with 8 bases fitting TRBD2. The CDR3 sequence is 17 residues long. Germline V gene sequence: CDR1 SGDLS, CDR2 YYNGEE. V dropped 4 bases and J dropped 9; count of bases not matched to a gene: 18. The CDR3 bases are TGTGCCAGCAGCCTCTCCCGGAACAACCTGGCGGGAGGTGAGCAGTTCTTC. Its protein is CASSLSRNNLAGGEQFF.

The chain recombines TRBV19 with TRBJ1-1; no clear D. The V gene lost 8 bases and the J gene lost 1 base, with 14 bases spanning the gap. CDR3 length equals 14 residues. Germline CDR1 LNHDA, CDR2 SQIVND (reference sequence). CDR3 protein: CASLALFPNTEAFF. The CDR3 DNA reads TGTGCCAGTCTAGCACTGTTCCCGAACACTGAAGCTTTCTTT.

J is TRBJ2-7 and V is TRBV4-3; 14 bases map to TRBD2. The CDR3 spans 17 residues. Germline V CDR1 and CDR2: LGHNA, YSLEER. The V gene end was trimmed by 3 bases and the J gene end by 7 bases; junction bases not matched to a gene: 11. The CDR3: CASSHSGLAGGSGEQYF. CDR3 nucleotides: TGCGCCAGCAGCCATTCCGGACTAGCGGGGGGCTCGGGGGAGCAGTACTTC.

This clone was seen a few times. The J gene is TRBJ1-2, the V gene TRBV24-1; no firm D call. Germline CDR1 KGHDR, CDR2 SFDVKD. Trimming cost V 1 base and J 8 bases, with 19 bases left between them. This CDR3 has 16 residues. CDR3 in amino acids: CATSDFSVDGHLGYTF. The CDR3 DNA is TGTGCCACCAGTGATTTCAGCGTCGACGGCCATCTGGGCTACACCTTC.

This chain uses TRBV7-2 with TRBJ1-2; tentatively, D is TRBD1 (5 bases). Looked up from germline, CDR1 is SGHTA and CDR2 is FQGNSA. This CDR3 is built from 15 residues. Trimming left V 1 base short and J 2 bases short, with 11 bases between. CDR3 DNA sequence: TGTGCCAGCAGCTTAGTTAGTTCAGGGAACTATGGCTACACCTTC. It is translated as CASSLVSSGNYGYTF.

This clone was detected a few times. This chain's CDR3 is CASSPPSDEKLFF. The CDR3 coding sequence is TGTGCCAGCTCACCACCCTCTGATGAAAAACTGTTTTTT. The chain uses TRBV18 and TRBJ1-4; D remains unclear. The ends were cut back, 0 bases at V and 6 bases at J, with 5 bases in the middle. The germline V gene has CDR1 KGHSH and CDR2 LQKENI. CDR3 size: 13 residues.

This CDR3 is CASSQVALRGYTF. Written as DNA, the CDR3 is TGTGCCAGCAGCCAAGTCGCCCTTCGGGGCTACACCTTC. This sequence joins TRBV14 and TRBJ1-2; D not resolved. Germline V lookup: CDR1 SGHDN, CDR2 FVKESK. Between the trimmed V and J ends, which lost 1 base and 8 bases, there was a span of 11 bases. The CDR3 consists of 13 residues. Filled out from reference TRBV14 and TRBJ1-2, the complete variable domain reads EAGVTQFPSHSVIEKGQTVTLRCDPISGHDNLYWYRRVMGKEIKFLLHFVKESKQDESGMPNNRFLAERTGGTYSTLKVQPAELEDSGVYFCASSQVALRGYTFGSGTRLTVV.

The chain is built from TRBV9 and TRBJ1-3, with 7 bases identical to TRBD1. Looked up from germline, CDR1 is SGDLS and CDR2 is YYNGEE. Trimming at V came to 3 bases and at J to 0 bases, leaving 0 bases not matched to a gene. The CDR3 has 14 amino acids. CDR3 residues: CASSGTGSGNTIYF. DNA for the CDR3: TGTGCCAGCAGCGGGACAGGCTCTGGAAACACCATATATTTT. Complete variable domain (other parts from reference TRBV9 and TRBJ1-3): DSGVTQTPKHLITATGQRVTLRCSPRSGDLSVYWYQQSLDQGLQFLIQYYNGEERAKGNILERFSAQQFPDLHSELNLSSLELGDSALYFCASSGTGSGNTIYFGEGSWLTVV.

V and J are TRBV6-5 and TRBJ2-2, with TRBD1 matching over 7 bases. Unmatched junction bases numbered 9, after V lost 2 bases and J lost 6 bases. The CDR3 is 16 amino acids. Germline V gives CDR1 MNHEY, CDR2 SVGAGI. CDR3 coding DNA: TGTGCCAGCAGTTACGGTTTTCGCAGGGGGTCCGGGGAGCTGTTTTTT. Translated: CASSYGFRRGSGELFF.

The chain carries TRBV7-8 and TRBJ1-6; 7 bases are a match to TRBD1. The J segment lost 9 bases and the V segment lost 3 bases, leaving 11 bases of the junction unmatched. CDR3 size: 16 residues. Germline CDR1 and CDR2: SGHVS and FQNEAQ. The CDR3 region has the DNA TGTGCCAGCAGCTTTCGGGACAGCCTAAACTTTTCACCCCTCCACTTT. Its protein product is CASSFRDSLNFSPLHF.

V usage is TRBV30 and J usage is TRBJ2-1, with 8 bases fitting TRBD1. The V segment lost 3 bases and the J segment 2 bases; nucleotides outside the gene matches: 3. The germline CDR1 and CDR2 sequences are GTSNPN and SVGIG (reference sequence). The CDR3 runs 14 residues. The chain's CDR3 is CAWSRDRPYNEQFF. As DNA, the CDR3 is TGTGCCTGGAGCCGGGACAGGCCCTACAATGAGCAGTTCTTC.

The rearrangement uses TRBV11-2 and TRBJ1-1, with TRBD1 matching over 9 bases. The CDR3 length is 11 residues. Looked up from germline, CDR1 is SGHAT and CDR2 is FQNNGV. Trimming cost V 5 bases and J 12 bases; bases outside gene matches: 4. In DNA form, the CDR3 reads TGTGCCAGCAGCGTTGGACAGGGGCCTTTCTTT. This translates into CASSVGQGPFF.

The V gene is TRBV20-1, the J gene TRBJ2-1; no reliable D call. The CDR3 has 11 amino acids. Trimming left V 6 bases short and J 10 bases short, with 13 bases between. Germline V lookup: CDR1 DFQATT, CDR2 SNEGSKA (reference sequence). CDR3 DNA sequence: TGCAGTGCGAGTACGCGAGTCGAGCAGTTCTTC. It yields the protein CSASTRVEQFF.

This clone occurred a few times. V and J are TRBV9 and TRBJ1-1; D uncertain. Trimming took off 0 bases at V and 1 base at J, with 10 bases between the two ends. CDR3 length: 15 residues. Germline V gives CDR1 SGDLS, CDR2 YYNGEE. CDR3 sequence reads: CASSVGRLQNTEAFF. CDR3 DNA sequence: TGTGCCAGCAGCGTAGGTAGACTTCAGAACACTGAAGCTTTCTTT.

The chain has TRBV3-1 (or the pseudogene TRBV3-2) and TRBJ2-5; D might be TRBD2 (7 bases). CDR1 is LGHDT and CDR2 is YNNKEL in the germline V gene (reference sequence). CDR3 length: 15 residues. V dropped 4 bases and J dropped 4 bases, with 16 bases sitting between them. The CDR3 loop is CASSLNPGGRETQYF. Written as DNA, the CDR3 is TGTGCCAGCAGCCTAAACCCGGGGGGCCGAGAGACCCAGTACTTC.

There are a few counts of this clone. This rearrangement joins TRBV4-1 to TRBJ1-4, with D hard to call. Germline V CDR1 and CDR2: MGHRA, YSYEKL. The CDR3 extends over 16 amino acids. Deletions cut 2 bases from V and 4 bases from J, with 14 bases between. CDR3 DNA: TGCGCCAGCAGCCAACGGAGTCATGTACTTAATGAAAAACTGTTTTTT. As protein: CASSQRSHVLNEKLFF.

The V and J genes are TRBV24-1 and TRBJ1-2, with TRBD1 as a possible D gene (6 bases). Germline assignment: CDR1 KGHDR and CDR2 SFDVKD. Trimming removed 6 bases from V and 6 bases from J, with 10 bases in between. This CDR3 is built from 12 residues. CDR3 loop: CATSSGDNGYTF. The DNA for the CDR3 is TGTGCCACCAGTAGTGGGGACAATGGCTACACCTTC.

The chain couples TRBV4-2 to TRBJ2-2; D is ambiguous. The CDR3 is made up of 15 amino acids. Trimming removed 4 bases at V and 2 bases at J, with 11 bases between. Germline V gene data show CDR1 as LGHNA and CDR2 as YNFKEQ. CDR3 sequence (DNA): TGTGCCAGCAGCCTGCGTCTGCCAAACACCGGGGAGCTGTTTTTT. Its protein is CASSLRLPNTGELFF.

V gene TRBV4-1 combines with J gene TRBJ1-1; D might be TRBD1 (6 bases). Germline-derived CDR1 and CDR2 are MGHRA and YSYEKL. V lost 1 base, J lost 7 bases, and 10 bases lay in between. The CDR3 loop spans 13 amino acids. The CDR3 DNA reads TGCGCCAGCAGCCAAGGAGGGGGGGTTGAAGCTTTCTTT. Amino acids: CASSQGGGVEAFF.